The next 13 T cell receptor beta chains were all read from a single sample in a study of blood T cell repertoires in COVID-19. Profiled with immunoSEQ multiplex PCR; TCRdb holds only in-frame clones, not every one. Among around 100,000 clones listed, over 75% were seen once. Sequenced input: peripheral blood. These receptors all come from a woman of 80 years or more with acute or convalescent COVID-19.

The count of this clone is one. The chain recombines TRBV2 with TRBJ1-6; TRBD1 aligns across 8 bases. Germline CDR1 is SNHLY and CDR2 is FYNNEI. The CDR3 runs 16 residues. V was clipped by 5 bases and J by 9 bases; unmatched bases: 12. The CDR3 bases are TGTGCCAGCAGTTTCCAGGGGGCGACCGAAGGTTCACCCCTCCACTTT. It translates to CASSFQGATEGSPLHF.

This clone appeared once. The chain couples TRBV21-1 to TRBJ1-3; the table's D call, TRBD1, has no DNA check behind it. TRBV21-1 is a known pseudogene. This CDR3 region has 16 residues. The CDR3 DNA sequence: TGTGCCAGCATCCACAGGGGGCACCAAGCTGGAAACACCATATATTTT. This gives the protein CASIHRGHQAGNTIYF.

The J gene is TRBJ1-2, the V gene TRBV6-5, with a tentative D call TRBD1 (5 bases). V gave up 2 bases and J gave up 0 bases, with 7 bases separating them. The CDR3 totals 14 residues. CDR1 is MNHEY and CDR2 is SVGAGI in the germline V gene. This CDR3 reads CASSYAGSNYGYTF. DNA of the CDR3: TGTGCCAGCAGTTACGCAGGGTCTAACTATGGCTACACCTTC.

The CDR3 reads CASRTTGHTEAFF. The CDR3 DNA is TGTGCCAGCAGGACGACAGGGCACACTGAAGCTTTCTTT. The genes are TRBV7-9 and TRBJ1-1; 7 nucleotides match TRBD1. Germline assignment: CDR1 SEHNR and CDR2 FQNEAQ (reference sequence). J lost 3 bases, V lost 6 bases, and 4 bases had no gene match. The CDR3 is made up of 13 amino acids.

The count of this clone is one. The chain carries TRBV27 and TRBJ2-3, with 8 bases aligning to TRBD2. Germline V gives CDR1 MNHEY, CDR2 SMNVEV (reference sequence). The junction had 7 bases not matched to a gene; V was cut back by 5 bases and J by 3 bases. The CDR3 contains 15 residues. This CDR3 reads CASSPRGLGTDTQYF. CDR3 nucleotides: TGTGCCAGCAGTCCCCGGGGACTAGGTACAGATACGCAGTATTTT.

The chain employs TRBV18 and TRBJ2-3; perhaps TRBD2 as D (6 bases). Trimming pared 1 base from V and 5 bases from J, leaving 16 bases between. The CDR3 extends over 16 amino acids. The germline V gene encodes CDR1 KGHSH and CDR2 LQKENI. The CDR3 DNA reads as TGTGCCAGCTCACCACTTGCGGGGCCCCAGGGAGATACGCAGTATTTT. Amino acids: CASSPLAGPQGDTQYF.

V and J are TRBV7-8 and TRBJ2-7, with 9 bases that match TRBD1. The CDR3 is 15 residues long. Germline V gene lookup returns CDR1 SGHVS and CDR2 FQNEAQ. After removal of 4 bases from V and 8 bases from J, the junction contained 12 bases not matched to a gene. CDR3 nucleotides: TGTGCCAGCAGCTCCAGCGGGACAGGGACCCTAAAGCAGTACTTC. Its translation is CASSSSGTGTLKQYF. The variable domain in full, completed from reference TRBV7-8 and TRBJ2-7, reads GAGVSQSPRYKVAKRGQDVALRCDPISGHVSLFWYQQALGQGPEFLTYFQNEAQLDKSGLPSDRFFAERPEGSVSTLKIQRTQQEDSAVYLCASSSSGTGTLKQYFGPGTRLTVT.

The count of this clone is one. This chain joins TRBV27 and TRBJ2-7; 10 nucleotides agree with TRBD1. Germline V gene data show CDR1 as MNHEY and CDR2 as SMNVEV (reference sequence). The CDR3 runs to 16 residues. V shed 5 bases, J shed 5 bases, and the junction held 12 bases outside the gene matches. CDR3 sequence reads: CASSEIPRDRGHEQYF. The CDR3, as DNA: TGTGCCAGCAGTGAAATACCCCGGGACAGGGGCCACGAGCAGTACTTC.

This clone was recorded a few times. The genes are TRBV5-1 and TRBJ1-2, with unresolved D. CDR1 is SGHRS, CDR2 YFSETQ, per germline. The CDR3 length is 13 residues. V was cut by 1 base and J by 8 bases, with 12 bases left in between. CDR3 in amino acids: CASSLFSTGGYTF. The CDR3 DNA follows: TGCGCCAGCAGCTTGTTTTCCACCGGGGGCTACACCTTC.

In this sample, this clone turned up once. The V and J genes are TRBV3-1 (or the pseudogene TRBV3-2) and TRBJ2-6; D may be TRBD1 (5 bases). This CDR3 region has 17 residues. Per germline, CDR1 LGHDT and CDR2 YNNKEL (reference sequence). The V and J ends lost 0 bases and 3 bases respectively, with 12 bases between them. The CDR3, as DNA: TGTGCCAGCAGCCAAGATCAGGGCCGGCTTGGGGCCAACGTCCTGACTTTC. Its translation: CASSQDQGRLGANVLTF.

The chain recombines TRBV19 with TRBJ2-1; 9 bases fit TRBD2. Looked up from germline, CDR1 is LNHDA and CDR2 is SQIVND (reference sequence). The CDR3 has 15 residues. V was clipped by 7 bases and J by 4 bases; unmatched bases: 8. CDR3 sequence reads: CASNRAGGQYNEQFF. CDR3 DNA sequence: TGTGCCAGTAATAGAGCGGGGGGCCAATACAATGAGCAGTTCTTC.

The V call is TRBV4-3, the J call TRBJ1-2; D ambiguous. The germline V and J ends were trimmed by 0 bases and 7 bases, with 12 bases remaining between them. Germline-derived CDR1 and CDR2 are LGHNA and YSLEER. The CDR3 covers 14 residues. The CDR3 protein is CASSQDVSYGGYTF. The CDR3 bases are TGCGCCAGCAGCCAAGACGTCTCGTACGGTGGCTACACCTTC.

J is TRBJ1-1 and V is TRBV30, with TRBD1 as a possible D gene (6 bases). Germline V gene lookup returns CDR1 GTSNPN and CDR2 SVGIG (reference sequence). The CDR3 is 12 amino acids. Between the trimmed V and J ends, which lost 5 bases and 0 bases, there was a span of 7 bases. The CDR3 sequence is CAWGQLNTEAFF. The DNA of the CDR3 is TGTGCCTGGGGACAGTTGAACACTGAAGCTTTCTTT.